The next 30 T cell receptor beta chains were all read from a single sample in a study of blood T cell repertoires in COVID-19. Sequenced by immunoSEQ multiplex PCR; TCRdb stores in-frame clones only, minus some. The sample lists tens of thousands of clones; around 80% were seen once. Sequenced: peripheral blood. The receptor set was obtained from a woman aged 80 or over with active or convalescent COVID-19.

Only one count was recorded for this clone. The genes are TRBV2 and TRBJ1-2; no clear D gene. The V end was cut by 7 bases, the J end by 11 bases, with 17 bases between. Per germline, CDR1 SNHLY and CDR2 FYNNEI. This CDR3 has 12 amino acids. Here the CDR3 reads CASTEGGRIYTF. The CDR3 DNA follows: TGTGCCAGCACCGAAGGTGGCAGGATATACACCTTC.

The chain has TRBV3-1 (or the pseudogene TRBV3-2) and TRBJ1-5, with TRBD1 matching over 7 bases. The V segment lost 8 bases and the J segment 4 bases; nucleotides outside the gene matches: 8. The V gene's germline CDR1 is LGHDT and CDR2 YNNKEL (reference sequence). The CDR3 contains 14 residues. The CDR3 loop is CASSPGQNNQPQHF. The CDR3 nucleotides read TGTGCCAGCTCACCGGGACAGAATAATCAGCCCCAGCATTTT.

The V and J genes are TRBV28 and TRBJ1-1, with D tentatively TRBD1 (5 bases). CDR1 MDHEN and CDR2 SYDVKM come from the germline V gene. The CDR3 loop spans 12 amino acids. The V gene lost 5 bases and the J gene lost 11 bases, with 15 bases spanning the gap. In DNA, the CDR3 is TGTGCCAGCAGTCCCGGGACGGGGGGGGCTTTCTTT. Translated, it gives CASSPGTGGAFF.

The chain employs TRBV5-4 and TRBJ1-1; no definite D call. The length of the CDR3 is 12 residues. Germline V gene sequence: CDR1 SGHNT, CDR2 YYREEE (reference sequence). Trimming shortened V by 4 bases and J by 3 bases, and 7 bases separated the two germline ends. For the CDR3, the DNA is TGTGCCAGCAGCCGCGGGGACACTGAAGCTTTCTTT. Its translation is CASSRGDTEAFF.

This chain uses TRBV5-1 with TRBJ1-2; 9 bases align to TRBD1. This CDR3 is built from 14 residues. Germline CDR1 reads SGHRS; CDR2 reads YFSETQ. V lost 4 bases, J lost 6 bases, and 7 bases stayed unmatched. The CDR3 sequence: CASSVTGQGNGYTF. The CDR3, as DNA: TGCGCCAGCAGCGTTACCGGACAGGGGAATGGCTACACCTTC.

The rearrangement links TRBV7-9 to TRBJ1-1, with D tentatively TRBD1 (6 bases). The CDR3 has 15 residues. Trimming removed 5 bases from V and 1 base from J, with 14 bases in between. Germline-derived CDR1 and CDR2 are SEHNR and FQNEAQ (reference sequence). The CDR3 DNA reads as TGTGCCAGCAGCAATGCGCAGGGGTCGAACACTGAAGCTTTCTTT. Its protein is CASSNAQGSNTEAFF.

The CDR3 region is CASTRTGEKLFF. The DNA of the CDR3 is TGTGCCAGCACCCGGACAGGGGAAAAACTGTTTTTT. The genes are TRBV7-8 and TRBJ1-4, with TRBD1 identical over 8 bases. This CDR3 contains 12 residues. The V and J ends lost 7 bases and 8 bases, in that order; junction bases with no gene match: 3. The germline CDR1 and CDR2 sequences are SGHVS and FQNEAQ.

This chain joins TRBV6-5 and TRBJ2-2; D might be TRBD1 (6 bases). V was cut by 5 bases and J by 6 bases, with 10 bases left in between. There are 13 residues in the CDR3. Per the germline V gene, CDR1 is MNHEY and CDR2 is SVGAGI. CDR3 amino acids: CASSTQGAGELFF. The DNA of the CDR3 is TGTGCCAGCAGTACACAGGGTGCCGGGGAGCTGTTTTTT.

The rearrangement links TRBV4-2 to TRBJ2-5, with D hard to call. CDR1 and CDR2 from the germline V gene are LGHNA and YNFKEQ. This CDR3 contains 13 residues. Trimming removed 1 base from V and 5 bases from J, with 8 bases in between. CDR3 loop: CASSQGPGETQYF. CDR3 DNA: TGTGCCAGCAGCCAAGGGCCCGGGGAGACCCAGTACTTC.

DNA of the CDR3: TGTGCCAGCAGCGTAGCTTTTGGGAGCTCCTACAATGAGCAGTTCTTC. It is translated as CASSVAFGSSYNEQFF. The rearrangement uses TRBV9 and TRBJ2-1; possibly TRBD2 for D (5 bases). There are 16 residues in the CDR3. V dropped 0 bases and J dropped 0 bases, with 10 bases sitting between them. Germline-derived CDR1 and CDR2 are SGDLS and YYNGEE.

This clone has only a few counts. V and J are TRBV6-4 and TRBJ2-1; 8 nucleotides match TRBD1. V shed 3 bases and J 6 bases; nucleotides not matched to a gene: 1. Germline V gives CDR1 MRHNA, CDR2 SNTAGT. This CDR3 is built from 13 residues. This CDR3 is CASSETGANEQFF. The DNA for the CDR3 is TGTGCCAGCAGTGAGACAGGGGCCAATGAGCAGTTCTTC.

This sequence joins TRBV2 and TRBJ1-1; the D gene is possibly TRBD1 (5 bases). CDR1 and CDR2 (germline): SNHLY, FYNNEI. This CDR3 comprises 13 residues. The V and J ends lost 10 bases and 1 base respectively, with 13 bases between them. The CDR3 bases are TGTGCCAACACACAGGCCTCGAACACTGAAGCTTTCTTT. This encodes CANTQASNTEAFF. Full variable domain (missing parts from reference TRBV2 and TRBJ1-1): EPEVTQTPSHQVTQMGQEVILRCVPISNHLYFYWYRQILGQKVEFLVSFYNNEISEKSEIFDDQFSVERPDGSNFTLKIRSTKLEDSAMYFCANTQASNTEAFFGQGTRLTVV.

This chain links TRBV5-5 with TRBJ2-7; D may be TRBD1 (5 bases). CDR1 and CDR2 from the germline V gene are SGHKS and YYEKEE (reference sequence). The CDR3 has 12 residues. Trimming cost V 4 bases and J 2 bases, with 7 bases left between them. In DNA form, the CDR3 reads TGTGCCAGCAGCGAAGGGGCCTACGAGCAGTACTTC. Its protein is CASSEGAYEQYF.

The chain combines TRBV10-2 with TRBJ1-5; the match to TRBD1 covers 7 bases. The germline V gene encodes CDR1 WSHSY and CDR2 SAAADI. This CDR3 contains 15 residues. V was clipped by 6 bases and J by 0 bases; unmatched bases: 5. CDR3 nucleotide sequence: TGCGCCAGCAGACGGGACAGTTATAGCAATCAGCCCCAGCATTTT. Protein: CASRRDSYSNQPQHF.

This clone was seen just once. The V gene is TRBV9, the J gene TRBJ2-7, with D hard to call. The CDR3 sequence is 14 residues long. Germline CDR1 and CDR2: SGDLS and YYNGEE. Trimming cost V 0 bases and J 0 bases, with 7 bases left between them. The CDR3: CASSVGASSYEQYF. In DNA form, the CDR3 reads TGTGCCAGCAGCGTAGGTGCGTCCTCCTACGAGCAGTACTTC.

The V call is TRBV30, the J call TRBJ1-5, with D tentatively TRBD1 (6 bases). Per the germline V gene, CDR1 is GTSNPN and CDR2 is SVGIG (reference sequence). The V end lost 5 bases, the J end lost 2 bases, and 22 bases lay between the germline ends. The CDR3 covers 17 residues. Here the CDR3 DNA reads TGTGCCTGGCGCTGGGGGGGGCGGGGTCCCGGCAATCAGCCCCAGCATTTT. This sequence encodes CAWRWGGRGPGNQPQHF.

The chain links TRBV9 to TRBJ2-2; no definite D call. This CDR3 contains 12 residues. From germline, CDR1 is SGDLS and CDR2 YYNGEE. The V and J ends lost 4 bases and 6 bases respectively, with 7 bases between them. CDR3 in DNA: TGTGCCAGCAGCCCCAGTGCCGGGGAGCTGTTTTTT. It translates to CASSPSAGELFF.

The rearrangement uses TRBV29-1 and TRBJ2-7, with 7 bases fitting TRBD2. The CDR3 is 15 amino acids. Germline V CDR1 and CDR2: SQVTM, ANQGSEA. V lost 1 base and J lost 1; bases outside the gene matches: 7. CDR3 DNA: TGCAGCGTTGAAGGTGGGGAGGGGTCTTCCTACGAGCAGTACTTC. It yields the protein CSVEGGEGSSYEQYF.

This clone showed up just once. The chain links TRBV29-1 to TRBJ2-3; 10 nucleotides agree with TRBD2. Looked up from germline, CDR1 is SQVTM and CDR2 is ANQGSEA. The CDR3 consists of 19 residues. Trimming cost V 2 bases and J 2 bases; bases outside gene matches: 16. The CDR3: CSVEQRELSGRAVTDTQYF. The DNA for the CDR3 is TGCAGCGTTGAACAAAGGGAGTTGAGCGGGAGGGCCGTCACAGATACGCAGTATTTT.

This clone appeared a few times. This sequence joins TRBV5-1 and TRBJ2-5; TRBD1 aligns across 11 bases. Germline loops: CDR1 SGHRS, CDR2 YFSETQ. The CDR3 runs 17 residues. The V and J ends lost 3 bases and 0 bases, in that order; junction bases with no gene match: 7. Here the CDR3 DNA reads TGCGCCAGCAGCTCCGGACAGGGGGCGTTAAACCAAGAGACCCAGTACTTC. Its protein is CASSSGQGALNQETQYF.

The genes are TRBV28 and TRBJ2-1; TRBD2 matches at 11 bases. Per germline, CDR1 MDHEN and CDR2 SYDVKM. This CDR3 is built from 17 residues. The trim removed 4 bases at V and 8 bases at J, leaving 13 bases unmatched. This CDR3 is CASSSPSTSGIRYEQFF. CDR3 nucleotide sequence: TGTGCCAGCAGTTCCCCGTCGACTAGCGGGATAAGATATGAGCAGTTCTTC.

The V and J genes are TRBV4-1 and TRBJ2-5; 8 positions match TRBD1. J gave up 1 base and V 6 bases, and 10 bases lay outside the gene matches. Germline lookup yields CDR1 MGHRA and CDR2 YSYEKL. CDR3 length equals 16 residues. The CDR3: CASRRGQGQSQETQYF. As DNA, the CDR3 is TGCGCCAGCAGACGAGGACAGGGACAGAGCCAAGAGACCCAGTACTTC.

The genes are TRBV15 and TRBJ2-3, with D perhaps matching TRBD1 (6 bases). V was shortened by 1 base and J by 4 bases, with 12 bases between the two germline ends. This CDR3 is 15 amino acids long. Germline CDR1 LNHNV, CDR2 YYDKDF (reference sequence). This chain's CDR3 is CATSRASPGADTQYF. As DNA, the CDR3 is TGTGCCACCAGCAGAGCGTCTCCAGGGGCAGATACGCAGTATTTT. Full variable domain (outside the CDR3, taken from reference TRBV15 and TRBJ2-3): DAMVIQNPRYQVTQFGKPVTLSCSQTLNHNVMYWYQQKSSQAPKLLFHYYDKDFNNEADTPDNFQSRRPNTSFCFLDIRSPGLGDTAMYLCATSRASPGADTQYFGPGTRLTVL.

The V and J genes are TRBV7-9 and TRBJ2-1; D gene ambiguous. The V gene's germline CDR1 is SEHNR and CDR2 FQNEAQ (reference sequence). This CDR3 is 14 amino acids long. Between the trimmed V and J ends, which lost 3 bases and 0 bases, there was a span of 6 bases. The CDR3 nucleotides are TGTGCCAGCAGCTTTACGAGCTCCTACAATGAGCAGTTCTTC. Protein sequence: CASSFTSSYNEQFF.

V gene TRBV3-1 (or the pseudogene TRBV3-2) combines with J gene TRBJ2-5; 8 nucleotides line up with TRBD1. From germline, CDR1 is LGHDT and CDR2 YNNKEL (reference sequence). This CDR3 comprises 14 residues. J gave up 4 bases and V 1 base, and 2 bases lay outside the gene matches. The CDR3 DNA sequence: TGTGCCAGCAGCCAAGCAGGGGGCGCAGAGACCCAGTACTTC. Amino acids: CASSQAGGAETQYF.

V gene TRBV4-3 combines with J gene TRBJ2-2; 7 bases line up with TRBD2. Trimming at V came to 4 bases and at J to 1 base, leaving 6 bases not matched to a gene. Germline V CDR1 and CDR2: LGHNA, YSLEER. There are 16 residues in the CDR3. In DNA, the CDR3 is TGCGCCAGCAGCCTTTATATAGCGGGGAACACCGGGGAGCTGTTTTTT. Amino acid sequence: CASSLYIAGNTGELFF.

This clone was picked up a small number of times. The chain is built from TRBV11-2 and TRBJ1-6; D gene unclear. CDR1 SGHAT and CDR2 FQNNGV come from the germline V gene. The V gene lost 3 bases and the J gene lost 8 bases, with 5 bases spanning the gap. CDR3 length: 12 amino acids. CDR3 coding DNA: TGTGCCAGCAGCTTGACACATTCACCCCTCCACTTT. This encodes CASSLTHSPLHF. Full variable domain (missing parts from reference TRBV11-2 and TRBJ1-6): EAGVAQSPRYKIIEKRQSVAFWCNPISGHATLYWYQQILGQGPKLLIQFQNNGVVDDSQLPKDRFSAERLKGVDSTLKIQPAKLEDSAVYLCASSLTHSPLHFGNGTRLTVT.

This chain links TRBV7-2 with TRBJ1-5; D ambiguous. Per germline, CDR1 SGHTA and CDR2 FQGNSA. This CDR3 region has 14 residues. V was cut by 2 bases and J by 0 bases, with 5 bases left in between. The CDR3 DNA reads TGTGCCAGCAGCTTACGGAGTAGCAATCAGCCCCAGCATTTT. It translates to CASSLRSSNQPQHF.

The V gene is TRBV24-1, the J gene TRBJ2-1; D perhaps matches TRBD1 (5 bases). Trimming removed 5 bases from V and 5 bases from J, with 12 bases in between. Germline V gene sequence: CDR1 KGHDR, CDR2 SFDVKD. The CDR3 has 14 amino acids. The CDR3, as DNA: TGTGCCACCAGTGCGAGGCAGGGTCACAATGAGCAGTTCTTC. The encoded protein is CATSARQGHNEQFF.

The gene calls are TRBV9 and TRBJ1-2, with D possibly TRBD1 on 5 matching bases. The CDR3 covers 15 residues. Germline-derived CDR1 and CDR2 are SGDLS and YYNGEE. V lost 3 bases, J lost 4 bases, and 16 bases lay in between. The CDR3 DNA reads as TGTGCCAGCAGCGCCCAGGGTCAGAGCCTCTATGGCTACACCTTC. Amino acids: CASSAQGQSLYGYTF.